The 28 T cell receptor beta chains below all came from one sample that was sequenced in a study of T cell responses to AZD1222 COVID-19 vaccine. TCRdb's copy holds only in-frame clones and misses some; the assay was immunoSEQ multiplex PCR. This table holds under 100,000 clones, 70% to 90% found once. The material sequenced was peripheral blood, taken 28 days after the second AZD1222 dose. These TCRs come from an adult who received the AZD1222 COVID-19 vaccine.

The V gene is TRBV30, the J gene TRBJ1-4, with TRBD1 as a possible D gene (6 bases). From germline, CDR1 is GTSNPN and CDR2 SVGIG (reference sequence). V dropped 3 bases and J dropped 13 bases, with 15 bases sitting between them. This CDR3 has 12 amino acids. The CDR3 protein is CAWSAGVRRLFF. DNA of the CDR3: TGTGCCTGGAGCGCAGGGGTCCGCAGACTGTTTTTT.

The V gene is TRBV11-3, the J gene TRBJ1-1, with TRBD1 matching 7 bases. Germline CDR1 is SGHNT and CDR2 is YENEEA. The length of the CDR3 is 15 residues. J gave up 2 bases and V 6 bases, and 9 bases lay outside the gene matches. The CDR3 sequence is CASSRRDRPNTEAFF. Here the CDR3 DNA reads TGTGCCAGCAGTCGGCGGGACAGACCAAACACTGAAGCTTTCTTT.

J is TRBJ2-7 and V is TRBV7-8; unclear D gene. Germline V gene data show CDR1 as SGHVS and CDR2 as FQNEAQ. Between the trimmed V and J ends, which lost 5 bases and 1 base, there was a span of 15 bases. The length of the CDR3 is 15 residues. CDR3 amino acids: CASSPNYEASYEQYF. DNA of the CDR3: TGTGCCAGCAGCCCTAACTACGAGGCTTCCTACGAGCAGTACTTC. Using reference TRBV7-8 and TRBJ2-7 for the parts outside the CDR3, the full variable domain is GAGVSQSPRYKVAKRGQDVALRCDPISGHVSLFWYQQALGQGPEFLTYFQNEAQLDKSGLPSDRFFAERPEGSVSTLKIQRTQQEDSAVYLCASSPNYEASYEQYFGPGTRLTVT.

This clone was observed once. The chain couples TRBV18 to TRBJ1-1, with a weak D call TRBD1 (6 bases). This CDR3 has 15 residues. Trimming removed 5 bases at V and 10 bases at J, with 23 bases between. Per the germline V gene, CDR1 is KGHSH and CDR2 is LQKENI. The CDR3 DNA is TGTGCCAGCTCATCAGGCTCAGGGGCCCGAGAGACAGCTTTCTTT. Protein product: CASSSGSGARETAFF.

The V gene is TRBV12-3 or TRBV12-4, the J gene TRBJ2-2, with D unresolved. The length of the CDR3 is 12 residues. V was clipped by 4 bases and J by 8 bases, with 8 bases between them. CDR3 protein: CASSSETGELFF. The CDR3 DNA sequence: TGTGCCAGCAGTTCTGAGACTGGGGAGCTGTTTTTT.

The V call is TRBV27, the J call TRBJ1-2; D remains ambiguous. CDR1 is MNHEY and CDR2 is SMNVEV in the germline V gene (reference sequence). Trimming shortened V by 6 bases and J by 4 bases, and 12 bases separated the two germline ends. The CDR3 is 13 residues long. The CDR3, as DNA: TGTGCCAGCAGCCCCCACTACCTCTATGGCTACACCTTC. It encodes CASSPHYLYGYTF.

Only one count was recorded for this clone. The gene calls are TRBV18 and TRBJ1-5, with 7 bases aligning to TRBD1. Germline V gene lookup returns CDR1 KGHSH and CDR2 LQKENI. V lost 4 bases and J lost 5; bases outside the gene matches: 5. This CDR3 has 14 amino acids. This chain's CDR3 is CASSQEGGDQPQHF. CDR3 bases: TGTGCCAGCTCACAAGAAGGGGGCGATCAGCCCCAGCATTTT.

The rearrangement joins TRBV3-1 (or the pseudogene TRBV3-2) to TRBJ1-1, with TRBD1 matching over 9 bases. Germline CDR1 is LGHDT and CDR2 is YNNKEL (reference sequence). This CDR3 is 13 amino acids long. The V and J ends lost 8 bases and 6 bases, in that order; junction bases with no gene match: 7. CDR3: CASGDRVRAEAFF. The CDR3 nucleotides read TGTGCCAGCGGGGACAGGGTACGGGCTGAAGCTTTCTTT.

This clone has a handful of counts. The chain joins TRBV19 to TRBJ2-7; no reliable D call. Trimming stripped 5 bases from V and 1 base from J, with 0 bases between. This CDR3 is 10 amino acids long. Germline V gives CDR1 LNHDA, CDR2 SQIVND (reference sequence). The CDR3 sequence: CASSSYEQYV. The CDR3 bases are TGTGCCAGTAGTTCCTACGAGCAGTACGTC.

This rearrangement joins TRBV7-9 to TRBJ1-1; possibly TRBD1 for D (6 bases). The V gene lost 8 bases and the J gene lost 11 bases, with 21 bases spanning the gap. Germline V gives CDR1 SEHNR, CDR2 FQNEAQ (reference sequence). CDR3 length: 13 residues. The CDR3 sequence is CASRRGAGDSAFF. DNA for the CDR3: TGTGCCAGCCGCCGGGGGGCGGGGGATTCTGCTTTCTTT.

The rearrangement joins TRBV12-3 or TRBV12-4 to TRBJ2-5; TRBD2 might be the D (5 bases). Trimming left V 5 bases short and J 4 bases short, with 5 bases between. This CDR3 has 11 amino acids. The CDR3 sequence: CASSGLETQYF. In DNA, the CDR3 is TGTGCCAGCAGTGGACTAGAGACCCAGTACTTC.

This clone showed up just a few times. The J gene is TRBJ1-6, the V gene TRBV5-1; D remains unclear. V lost 4 bases, J lost 6 bases, and 14 bases lay in between. The germline gives CDR1 SGHRS, CDR2 YFSETQ. The CDR3 is 15 amino acids. In DNA form, the CDR3 reads TGCGCCAGCAGCCCCGCGATGACTCCTAATTCACCCCTCCACTTT. As protein: CASSPAMTPNSPLHF.

To note about this clone: Relative to the germline gene, one junction end is altered; a read error may explain this. The chain carries TRBV4-3 and TRBJ1-1; possibly TRBD1 for D (6 bases). Germline V gene data show CDR1 as LGHNA and CDR2 as YSLEER. The CDR3 is 15 amino acids. The CDR3 here is CASGQETGLNTEAFF. The CDR3, as DNA: TGCGCCAGCGGCCAAGAGACAGGACTGAACACTGAAGCTTTCTTT.

The V and J genes are TRBV18 and TRBJ2-1; 15 bases match TRBD2. The CDR3 consists of 16 residues. V was clipped by 3 bases and J by 10 bases; unmatched bases: 7. Germline lookup yields CDR1 KGHSH and CDR2 LQKENI. CDR3 amino acids: CASSPRTSGGAGEQFF. CDR3 coding DNA: TGTGCCAGCTCACCGCGGACTAGCGGGGGGGCGGGAGAGCAGTTCTTC.

The rearrangement joins TRBV12-3 or TRBV12-4 to TRBJ2-3, with D tentatively TRBD1 or TRBD2 (5 bases each). The V end lost 6 bases, the J end lost 4 bases, and 11 bases lay between the germline ends. This CDR3 comprises 13 residues. This CDR3 reads CASSRDGSDTQYF. Written as DNA, the CDR3 is TGTGCCAGCAGCAGGGACGGATCAGATACGCAGTATTTT.

This clone has just a few counts. The rearrangement links TRBV5-5 to TRBJ1-1, with D tentatively TRBD1 (6 bases). The CDR3 is 15 amino acids. V lost 2 bases and J lost 0, with 11 bases in between. In germline, CDR1 is SGHKS, CDR2 YYEKEE (reference sequence). The CDR3 loop reads CASSLTGQLNTEAFF. The DNA for the CDR3 is TGTGCCAGCAGCTTAACAGGGCAATTGAACACTGAAGCTTTCTTT. The full variable domain, with the rest looked up from reference TRBV5-5 and TRBJ1-1, is DAGVTQSPTHLIKTRGQQVTLRCSPISGHKSVSWYQQVLGQGPQFIFQYYEKEERGRGNFPDRFSARQFPNYSSELNVNALLLGDSALYLCASSLTGQLNTEAFFGQGTRLTVV.

This clone showed up just a few times. V usage is TRBV5-1 and J usage is TRBJ2-5, with 9 bases fitting TRBD2. Germline trimming cut 4 bases from V and 5 bases from J; bases unmatched to any gene: 6. CDR1 SGHRS and CDR2 YFSETQ come from the germline V gene. This CDR3 region has 14 residues. The CDR3 nucleotides are TGCGCCAGCAGCCCTTTAGCGGGGGAGGAGACCCAGTACTTC. It translates to CASSPLAGEETQYF. Variable domain in full (rest from reference TRBV5-1 and TRBJ2-5): KAGVTQTPRYLIKTRGQQVTLSCSPISGHRSVSWYQQTPGQGLQFLFEYFSETQRNKGNFPGRFSGRQFSNSRSEMNVSTLELGDSALYLCASSPLAGEETQYFGPGTRLLVL.

J is TRBJ1-2 and V is TRBV7-9; D is unclear. The CDR3 has 11 amino acids. Germline-derived CDR1 and CDR2 are SEHNR and FQNEAQ (reference sequence). V lost 3 bases and J lost 8, with 7 bases in between. In DNA form, the CDR3 reads TGTGCCAGCAGCTTGGAACTCGGCTACACCTTC. This translates into CASSLELGYTF.

The chain is built from TRBV18 and TRBJ1-2, with D uncertain. Deletions cut 4 bases from V and 4 bases from J, with 7 bases between. Germline V gene sequence: CDR1 KGHSH, CDR2 LQKENI. The length of the CDR3 is 12 residues. The CDR3 region has the DNA TGTGCCAGCTCACTAGGCGGCTATGGCTACACCTTC. This gives the protein CASSLGGYGYTF.

This rearrangement joins TRBV7-2 to TRBJ2-2, with 9 bases that match TRBD1. The ends lost 1 base at V and 4 bases at J; junction bases unmatched: 1. The CDR3 covers 15 residues. CDR1 and CDR2 from the germline V gene are SGHTA and FQGNSA. The CDR3 loop reads CASSLGDRVTGELFF. In nucleotides, the CDR3 is TGTGCCAGCAGCTTAGGGGACAGGGTCACCGGGGAGCTGTTTTTT.

The rearrangement joins TRBV9 to TRBJ1-5; D gene unclear. The CDR3 length is 13 residues. Trimming removed 1 base from V and 4 bases from J, with 6 bases in between. The germline CDR1 and CDR2 sequences are SGDLS and YYNGEE. The CDR3 region has the DNA TGTGCCAGCAGCGTACGGGAGAATCAGCCCCAGCATTTT. Its protein product is CASSVRENQPQHF.

The CDR3, as DNA: TGTGCCAGCAGCTTGGGGGGGTTCGGAGCCAAAAACATTCAGTACTTC. It translates to CASSLGGFGAKNIQYF. The genes are TRBV11-3 and TRBJ2-4; 7 bases line up with TRBD2. CDR3 size: 16 residues. With 3 bases clipped from V and 0 bases from J, the junction kept 5 bases outside the gene matches. The germline gives CDR1 SGHNT, CDR2 YENEEA.

J is TRBJ1-1 and V is TRBV4-3; D unclear. CDR1 and CDR2 (germline): LGHNA, YSLEER. The CDR3 consists of 13 residues. V dropped 0 bases and J dropped 6 bases, with 8 bases sitting between them. CDR3 bases: TGCGCCAGCAGCCAAGAAGGTGGGGCTGAAGCTTTCTTT. Protein: CASSQEGGAEAFF.

V usage is TRBV9 and J usage is TRBJ2-5; 16 positions match TRBD2. CDR1 and CDR2 from the germline V gene are SGDLS and YYNGEE. The trim removed 4 bases at V and 4 bases at J, leaving 7 bases unmatched. This CDR3 has 17 residues. The CDR3 nucleotides read TGTGCCAGCAGCACCGGGACTAGCGGGGGGGCCAGAGAGACCCAGTACTTC. It codes for CASSTGTSGGARETQYF.

V usage is TRBV30 and J usage is TRBJ1-2; 7 bases fit TRBD1. After removal of 2 bases from V and 1 base from J, the junction contained 7 bases not matched to a gene. The CDR3 spans 15 residues. The germline gives CDR1 GTSNPN, CDR2 SVGIG (reference sequence). CDR3 protein: CAWSIGTDLNYGYTF. As DNA, the CDR3 is TGTGCCTGGAGTATTGGGACAGACCTTAACTATGGCTACACCTTC.

The chain recombines TRBV18 with TRBJ1-1, with D unclear. CDR3 length equals 13 residues. V lost 2 bases to trimming and J lost 5 bases, with 9 bases between them. The germline gives CDR1 KGHSH, CDR2 LQKENI. The chain's CDR3 is CASSPVAQTEAFF. DNA of the CDR3: TGTGCCAGCTCACCAGTTGCACAGACTGAAGCTTTCTTT.

V gene TRBV27 combines with J gene TRBJ2-6, with D possibly matching TRBD1 (5 bases). V shed 2 bases and J shed 2 bases, with 7 bases lying between them. The V gene's germline CDR1 is MNHEY and CDR2 SMNVEV (reference sequence). The CDR3 length is 15 residues. The CDR3 loop is CASSLQGTGANVLTF. CDR3 coding DNA: TGTGCCAGCAGTTTACAGGGTACTGGGGCCAACGTCCTGACTTTC.

The J gene is TRBJ2-2, the V gene TRBV19; 7 nucleotides align to TRBD1. The V segment lost 3 bases and the J segment 3 bases; nucleotides outside the gene matches: 7. This CDR3 has 16 residues. CDR1 and CDR2 from the germline V gene are LNHDA and SQIVND (reference sequence). CDR3 in amino acids: CASSIAQGFDTGELFF. The CDR3 DNA reads TGTGCCAGTAGTATTGCACAGGGGTTCGACACCGGGGAGCTGTTTTTT.